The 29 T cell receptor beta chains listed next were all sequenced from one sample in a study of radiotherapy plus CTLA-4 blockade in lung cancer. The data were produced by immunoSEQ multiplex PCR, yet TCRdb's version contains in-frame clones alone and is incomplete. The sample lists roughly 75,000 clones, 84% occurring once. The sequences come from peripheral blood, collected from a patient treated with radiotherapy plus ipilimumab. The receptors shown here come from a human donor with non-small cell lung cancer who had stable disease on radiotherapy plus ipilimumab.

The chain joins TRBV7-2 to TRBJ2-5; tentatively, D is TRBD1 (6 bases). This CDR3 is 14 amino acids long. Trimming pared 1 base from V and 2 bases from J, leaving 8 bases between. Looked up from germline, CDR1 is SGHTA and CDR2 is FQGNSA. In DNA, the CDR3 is TGTGCCAGCAGCTTAGGACAGGTTCAAGAGACCCAGTACTTC. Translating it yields CASSLGQVQETQYF.

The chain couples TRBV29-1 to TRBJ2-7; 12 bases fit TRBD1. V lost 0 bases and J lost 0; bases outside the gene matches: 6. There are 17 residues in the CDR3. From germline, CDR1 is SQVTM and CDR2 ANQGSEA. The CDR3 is CSVEDWDRGRPSYEQYF. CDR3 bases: TGCAGCGTTGAAGATTGGGACAGGGGGCGGCCCTCCTACGAGCAGTACTTC.

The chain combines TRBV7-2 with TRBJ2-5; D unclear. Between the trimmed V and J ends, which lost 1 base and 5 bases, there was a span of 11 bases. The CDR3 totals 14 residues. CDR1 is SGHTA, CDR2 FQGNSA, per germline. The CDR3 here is CASSLGVTLETQYF. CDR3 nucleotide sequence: TGTGCCAGCAGCTTAGGGGTGACGCTGGAGACCCAGTACTTC.

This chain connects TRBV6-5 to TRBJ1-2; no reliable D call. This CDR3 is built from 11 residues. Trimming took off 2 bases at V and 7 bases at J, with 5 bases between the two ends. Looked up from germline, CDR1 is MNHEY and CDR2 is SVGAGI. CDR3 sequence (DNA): TGTGCCAGCAGTTACGGGGTTGGCTACACCTTC. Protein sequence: CASSYGVGYTF.

The CDR3 region has the DNA TGTGCCAGCAGCCCAGAGGTAGCGGGAGATCCCTACGAGCAGTACTTC. Translating it yields CASSPEVAGDPYEQYF. V and J are TRBV11-2 and TRBJ2-7; TRBD2 aligns across 9 bases. J lost 2 bases, V lost 5 bases, and 10 bases had no gene match. From germline, CDR1 is SGHAT and CDR2 FQNNGV. This CDR3 region has 16 residues.

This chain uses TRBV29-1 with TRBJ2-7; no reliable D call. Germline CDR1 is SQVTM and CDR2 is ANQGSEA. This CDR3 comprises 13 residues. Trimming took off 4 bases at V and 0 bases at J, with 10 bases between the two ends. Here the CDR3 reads CSVVGSNSYEQYF. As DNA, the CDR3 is TGCAGCGTTGTCGGCTCTAACTCCTACGAGCAGTACTTC.

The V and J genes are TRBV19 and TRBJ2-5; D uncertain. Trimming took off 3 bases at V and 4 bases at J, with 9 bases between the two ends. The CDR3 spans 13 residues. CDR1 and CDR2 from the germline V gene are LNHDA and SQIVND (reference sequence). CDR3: CASSISQLETQYF. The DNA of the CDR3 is TGTGCCAGTAGTATCTCGCAGCTAGAGACCCAGTACTTC.

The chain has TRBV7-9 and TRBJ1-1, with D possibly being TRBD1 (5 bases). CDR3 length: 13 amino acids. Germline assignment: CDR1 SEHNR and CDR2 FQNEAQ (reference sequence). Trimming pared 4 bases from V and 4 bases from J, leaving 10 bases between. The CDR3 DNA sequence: TGTGCCAGCAGCTCCAGGGAAGGCACTGAAGCTTTCTTT. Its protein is CASSSREGTEAFF. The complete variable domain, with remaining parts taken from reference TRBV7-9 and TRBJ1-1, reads DTGVSQNPRHKITKRGQNVTFRCDPISEHNRLYWYRQTLGQGPEFLTYFQNEAQLEKSRLLSDRFSAERPKGSFSTLEIQRTEQGDSAMYLCASSSREGTEAFFGQGTRLTVV.

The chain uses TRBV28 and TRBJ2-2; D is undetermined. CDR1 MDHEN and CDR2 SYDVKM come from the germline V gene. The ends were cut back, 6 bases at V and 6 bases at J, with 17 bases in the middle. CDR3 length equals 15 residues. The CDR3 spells CASSPTVPAAGELFF. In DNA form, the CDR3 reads TGTGCCAGCAGCCCGACGGTCCCAGCAGCCGGGGAGCTGTTTTTT.

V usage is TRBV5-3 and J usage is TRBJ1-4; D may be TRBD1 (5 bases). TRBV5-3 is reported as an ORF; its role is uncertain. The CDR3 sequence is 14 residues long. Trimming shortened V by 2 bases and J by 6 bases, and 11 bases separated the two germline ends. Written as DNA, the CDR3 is TGTGCCAGAAGCTTCGGCAGGGACGATGAAAAACTGTTTTTT. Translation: CARSFGRDDEKLFF.

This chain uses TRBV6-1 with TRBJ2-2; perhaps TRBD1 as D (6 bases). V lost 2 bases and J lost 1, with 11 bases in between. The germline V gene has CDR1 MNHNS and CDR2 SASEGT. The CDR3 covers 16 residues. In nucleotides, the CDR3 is TGTGCCAGCAGTGAACTTGGGACAAGGAACACCGGGGAGCTGTTTTTT. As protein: CASSELGTRNTGELFF.

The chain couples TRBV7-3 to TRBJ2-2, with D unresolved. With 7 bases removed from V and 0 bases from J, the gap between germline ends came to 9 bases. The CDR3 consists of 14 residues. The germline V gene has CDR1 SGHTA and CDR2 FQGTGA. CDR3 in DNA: TGTGCCAGCAATGACAACCCGAACACCGGGGAGCTGTTTTTT. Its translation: CASNDNPNTGELFF.

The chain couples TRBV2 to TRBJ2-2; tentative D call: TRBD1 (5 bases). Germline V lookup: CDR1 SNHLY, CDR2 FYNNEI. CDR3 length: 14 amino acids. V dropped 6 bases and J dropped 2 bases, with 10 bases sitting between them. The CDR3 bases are TGTGCCAGCAGGCCCGACAGAAACACCGGGGAGCTGTTTTTT. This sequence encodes CASRPDRNTGELFF.

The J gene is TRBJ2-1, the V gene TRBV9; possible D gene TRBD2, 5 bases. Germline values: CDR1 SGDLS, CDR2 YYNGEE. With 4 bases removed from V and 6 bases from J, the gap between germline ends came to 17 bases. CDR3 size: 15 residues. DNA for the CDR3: TGTGCCAGCAGCCCGAGGGCCCTCGAGGGCAATGAGCAGTTCTTC. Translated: CASSPRALEGNEQFF.

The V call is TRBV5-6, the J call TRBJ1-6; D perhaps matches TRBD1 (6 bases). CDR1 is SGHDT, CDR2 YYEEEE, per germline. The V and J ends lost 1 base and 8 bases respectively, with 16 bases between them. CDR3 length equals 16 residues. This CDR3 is CASSLSFRGWDSPLHF. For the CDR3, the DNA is TGTGCCAGCAGCTTGTCGTTCAGGGGATGGGATTCACCCCTCCACTTT.

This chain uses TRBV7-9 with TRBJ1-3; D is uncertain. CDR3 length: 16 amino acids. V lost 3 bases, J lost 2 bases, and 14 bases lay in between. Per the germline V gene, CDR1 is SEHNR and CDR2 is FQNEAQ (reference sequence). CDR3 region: CASSFRRRGTGNTIYF. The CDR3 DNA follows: TGTGCCAGCAGCTTTAGACGTCGCGGGACTGGAAACACCATATATTTT. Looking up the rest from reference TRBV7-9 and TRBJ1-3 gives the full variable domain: DTGVSQNPRHKITKRGQNVTFRCDPISEHNRLYWYRQTLGQGPEFLTYFQNEAQLEKSRLLSDRFSAERPKGSFSTLEIQRTEQGDSAMYLCASSFRRRGTGNTIYFGEGSWLTVV.

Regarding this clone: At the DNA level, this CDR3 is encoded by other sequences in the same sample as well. Written as DNA, the CDR3 is TGTGCCAGCAGTTTATACGATAATGGCTACACCTTC. Protein sequence: CASSLYDNGYTF. This chain connects TRBV28 to TRBJ1-2; D is unclear. The CDR3 is made up of 12 amino acids. Germline V lookup: CDR1 MDHEN, CDR2 SYDVKM. Trimming pared 1 base from V and 6 bases from J, leaving 6 bases between.

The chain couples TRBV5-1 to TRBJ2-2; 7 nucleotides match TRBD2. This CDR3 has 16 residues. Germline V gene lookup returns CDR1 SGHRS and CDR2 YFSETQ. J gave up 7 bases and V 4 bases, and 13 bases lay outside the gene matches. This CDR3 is CASSAGDASALGELFF. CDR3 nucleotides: TGCGCCAGCAGCGCGGGGGACGCCAGCGCCCTCGGGGAGCTGTTTTTT.

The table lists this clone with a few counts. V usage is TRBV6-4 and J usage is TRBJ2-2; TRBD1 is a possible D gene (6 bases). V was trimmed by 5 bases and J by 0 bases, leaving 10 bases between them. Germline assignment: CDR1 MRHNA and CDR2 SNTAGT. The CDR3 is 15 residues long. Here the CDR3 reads CASSRDIANTGELFF. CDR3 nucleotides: TGTGCCAGCAGTAGGGACATCGCGAACACCGGGGAGCTGTTTTTT.

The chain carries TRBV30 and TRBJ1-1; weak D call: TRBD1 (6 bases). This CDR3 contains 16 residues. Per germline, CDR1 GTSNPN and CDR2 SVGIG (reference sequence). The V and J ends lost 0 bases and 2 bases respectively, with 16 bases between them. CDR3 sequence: CAWSVLSGGANTEAFF. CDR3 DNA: TGTGCCTGGAGTGTATTGTCCGGGGGGGCCAACACTGAAGCTTTCTTT.

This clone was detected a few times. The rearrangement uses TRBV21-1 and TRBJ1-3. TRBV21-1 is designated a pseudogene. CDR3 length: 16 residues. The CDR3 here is CASSKVKGSTGNTIYF. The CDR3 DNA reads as TGTGCCAGCAGCAAAGTGAAGGGTTCAACTGGAAACACCATATATTTT.

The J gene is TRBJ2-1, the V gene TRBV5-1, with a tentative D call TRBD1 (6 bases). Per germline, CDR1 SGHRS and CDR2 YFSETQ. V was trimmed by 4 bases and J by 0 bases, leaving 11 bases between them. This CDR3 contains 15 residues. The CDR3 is CASSDTGNSYNEQFF. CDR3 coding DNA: TGCGCCAGCAGCGACACAGGGAACTCCTACAATGAGCAGTTCTTC.

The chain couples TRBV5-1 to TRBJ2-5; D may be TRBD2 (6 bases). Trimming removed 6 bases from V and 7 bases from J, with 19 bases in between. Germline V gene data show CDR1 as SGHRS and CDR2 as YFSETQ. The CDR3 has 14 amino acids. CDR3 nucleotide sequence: TGCGCCAGCACCCAGGGAGGAAACCGGGGGACCCAGTACTTC. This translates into CASTQGGNRGTQYF.

As DNA, the CDR3 is TGCAGCGTTGAAATGTCGAACACTGAAGCTTTCTTT. It encodes CSVEMSNTEAFF. The J gene is TRBJ1-1, the V gene TRBV29-1; D remains unclear. The ends were cut back, 2 bases at V and 1 base at J, with 5 bases in the middle. This CDR3 has 12 amino acids. In germline, CDR1 is SQVTM, CDR2 ANQGSEA.

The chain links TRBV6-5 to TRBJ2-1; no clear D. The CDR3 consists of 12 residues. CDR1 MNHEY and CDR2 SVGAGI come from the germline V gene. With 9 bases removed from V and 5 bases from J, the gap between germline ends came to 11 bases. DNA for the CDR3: TGTGCCAGTCTGACTGGGAACAATGAGCAGTTCTTC. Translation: CASLTGNNEQFF.

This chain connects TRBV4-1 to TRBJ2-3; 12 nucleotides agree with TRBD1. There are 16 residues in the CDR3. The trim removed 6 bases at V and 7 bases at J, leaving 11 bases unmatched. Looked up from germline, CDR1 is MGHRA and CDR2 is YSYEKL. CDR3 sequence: CASRPTGTGGANTQYF. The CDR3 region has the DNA TGCGCCAGCAGGCCTACCGGGACAGGGGGCGCGAATACGCAGTATTTT.

For the CDR3, the DNA is TGTGCCAGCAGCTTAGACAGAGGCAGCAATCAGCCCCAGCATTTT. Translating it yields CASSLDRGSNQPQHF. This chain links TRBV7-9 with TRBJ1-5; D unresolved. The CDR3 is 15 amino acids. Germline loops: CDR1 SEHNR, CDR2 FQNEAQ (reference sequence). Trimming took off 1 base at V and 1 base at J, with 8 bases between the two ends.

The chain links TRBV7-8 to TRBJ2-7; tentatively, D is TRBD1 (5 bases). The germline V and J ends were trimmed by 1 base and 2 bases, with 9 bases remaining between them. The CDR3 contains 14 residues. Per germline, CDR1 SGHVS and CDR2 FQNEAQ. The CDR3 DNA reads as TGTGCCAGCAGCTTAGTCCAGGGCCCCTACGAGCAGTACTTC. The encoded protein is CASSLVQGPYEQYF.

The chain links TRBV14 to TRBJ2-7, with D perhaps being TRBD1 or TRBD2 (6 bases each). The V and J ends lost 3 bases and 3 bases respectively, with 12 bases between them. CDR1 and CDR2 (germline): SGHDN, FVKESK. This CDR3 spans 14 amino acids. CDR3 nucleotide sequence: TGTGCCAGCAGCCAGACGGGGGCAAGCTACGAGCAGTACTTC. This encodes CASSQTGASYEQYF.